What follows are 29 T cell receptor beta chains derived from one specimen sequenced in a study of vaccination and CD4 T cells after COVID-19 (dated by TCRdb to 2021 to 2024). Antigen specificity for these receptors is unknown. The library came from PCR. Sequencing instrument: Illumina iSeq 100. DNA from cultured CD4+ T cells was subjected to TCR sequencing with the Oncomine TCR Beta short-read assay at the Johns Hopkins FTIC core. The QIAamp micro DNA kit was used to extract genomic DNA from the cultured CD4+ T cells. Using fastp trimming at Q25 and MiXCR clonotype assembly, TCRdb reanalyzed the public sequencing data and kept in-frame beta chains. One record per CDR3 amino acid sequence lists the most common genes and DNA. This sample comprises almost 9,500 distinct CDR3 sequences, roughly 33% of them detected only once. Of the sample, approximately 22% is held by the ten largest clones. Reading the label with the study, this specimen's treatment or condition is: roughly nine-day PBMC culture with coronavirus spike peptide pools or control peptides (ViraFEST assay). CD4+ T cells from unexposed donors were collected before the COVID-19 pandemic (2011-2018).

The sample consisted of CD4+ T cells from blood, cultured in vitro. The receptors originated from a human donor in good health.

The V and J genes are TRBV4-3 and TRBJ2-5; 12 nucleotides line up with TRBD2. The CDR3 is made up of 19 amino acids. V shed 2 bases, J shed 3 bases, and the junction held 13 bases outside the gene matches. From germline, CDR1 is LGHNA and CDR2 YSLEER. CDR3 in DNA: TGCGCCAGCAGCCAAATAATCCCTGGACTAGCGGGGCTCGAAGAGACCCAGTACTTC. Translated: CASSQIIPGLAGLEETQYF.

This clonotype has only a few counts. The J gene is TRBJ2-5, the V gene TRBV5-5; D unresolved. Germline V gives CDR1 SGHKS, CDR2 YYEKEE (reference sequence). The ends were cut back, 5 bases at V and 1 base at J, with 9 bases in the middle. The CDR3 runs to 13 residues. CDR3 coding DNA: TGTGCCAGCAGTTTGCGAGCCCAAGAGACCCAGTACTTC. Protein product: CASSLRAQETQYF. The whole variable domain, remainder taken from reference TRBV5-5 and TRBJ2-5, is DAGVTQSPTHLIKTRGQQVTLRCSPISGHKSVSWYQQVLGQGPQFIFQYYEKEERGRGNFPDRFSARQFPNYSSELNVNALLLGDSALYLCASSLRAQETQYFGPGTRLLVL.

V gene TRBV6-1 combines with J gene TRBJ2-7; tentatively, D is TRBD1 or TRBD2 (7 bases each). Looked up from germline, CDR1 is MNHNS and CDR2 is SASEGT. V lost 5 bases and J lost 6, with 23 bases in between. The CDR3 runs 16 residues. Here the CDR3 reads CASSPLSRGGGGEQYF. In DNA, the CDR3 is TGTGCCAGCAGTCCACTTTCCAGGGGGGGTGGCGGCGAGCAGTACTTC.

The chain couples TRBV6-1 to TRBJ2-6; 10 nucleotides align to TRBD1. J lost 2 bases, V lost 5 bases, and 9 bases had no gene match. Germline V gives CDR1 MNHNS, CDR2 SASEGT. There are 18 residues in the CDR3. CDR3 sequence (DNA): TGTGCCAGCAGTCTTTCCCGGGACAGGGGTACTGGGGCCAACGTCCTGACTTTC. Protein: CASSLSRDRGTGANVLTF.

The chain is built from TRBV15 and TRBJ1-1, with unresolved D. The CDR3 is made up of 13 amino acids. CDR1 LNHNV and CDR2 YYDKDF come from the germline V gene (reference sequence). Trimming stripped 2 bases from V and 1 base from J, with 5 bases between. The CDR3 region has the DNA TGTGCCACCAGCAGACCAGGGAACACTGAAGCTTTCTTT. Residues: CATSRPGNTEAFF.

V usage is TRBV20-1 and J usage is TRBJ2-7, with D possibly matching TRBD2 (6 bases). CDR1 and CDR2 from the germline V gene are DFQATT and SNEGSKA (reference sequence). V was clipped by 3 bases and J by 7 bases, with 16 bases between them. CDR3 length: 13 residues. CDR3 nucleotide sequence: TGCAGTGCTAGTTCAACGGGAGTTGGAGAGCAGTACTTC. This sequence encodes CSASSTGVGEQYF.

The rearrangement links TRBV20-1 to TRBJ1-4, with TRBD1 matching over 8 bases. V was pared by 5 bases and J by 8 bases, with 19 bases of the junction left unmatched. There are 17 residues in the CDR3. Per the germline V gene, CDR1 is DFQATT and CDR2 is SNEGSKA (reference sequence). CDR3 sequence (DNA): TGCAGTGCTCCCCAGGGGGCCAGGGGCCGAGCTAGGGAAAAACTGTTTTTT. Amino acid sequence: CSAPQGARGRAREKLFF.

This chain connects TRBV6-2 or TRBV6-3 to TRBJ2-7; TRBD2 might be the D (5 bases). The CDR3 spans 14 residues. Trimming took off 2 bases at V and 3 bases at J, with 11 bases between the two ends. Germline V gene data show CDR1 as MNHEY and CDR2 as SVGEGT. CDR3 in DNA: TGTGCCAGCAGTTACCCAAGGGAGAACTACGAGCAGTACTTC. It codes for CASSYPRENYEQYF.

V gene TRBV2 combines with J gene TRBJ2-7, with a tentative D call TRBD2 (6 bases). V was clipped by 4 bases and J by 6 bases, with 10 bases between them. The CDR3 covers 12 residues. In germline, CDR1 is SNHLY, CDR2 FYNNEI. The CDR3 spells CASSVQGGEQYF. CDR3 in DNA: TGTGCCAGCAGTGTTCAGGGAGGCGAGCAGTACTTC.

The chain recombines TRBV20-1 with TRBJ2-7, with D perhaps TRBD2 (6 bases). V lost 7 bases and J 0 bases, leaving 13 bases between the germline ends. This CDR3 is 13 amino acids long. Germline assignment: CDR1 DFQATT and CDR2 SNEGSKA (reference sequence). The CDR3 bases are TGCAGTGTCCCTGGGCGGGGCTCCTACGAGCAGTACTTC. As protein: CSVPGRGSYEQYF.

The V gene is TRBV19, the J gene TRBJ2-3, with TRBD1 matching 7 bases. Germline V lookup: CDR1 LNHDA, CDR2 SQIVND (reference sequence). The J segment lost 4 bases and the V segment lost 9 bases, leaving 22 bases of the junction unmatched. This CDR3 is 18 amino acids long. CDR3 coding DNA: TGTGCCAGCTCCTCCACAGGGCGTACAGGGGAAGGGGCAGATACGCAGTATTTT. It translates to CASSSTGRTGEGADTQYF.

V and J are TRBV7-8 and TRBJ1-5; D remains unclear. Trimming removed 1 base from V and 0 bases from J, with 7 bases in between. Germline-derived CDR1 and CDR2 are SGHVS and FQNEAQ. The CDR3 is 15 amino acids. The CDR3 DNA is TGTGCCAGCAGCTTAGATCGACATAGCAATCAGCCCCAGCATTTT. Residues: CASSLDRHSNQPQHF.

With respect to this clonotype: A read error may account for a junction end that differs from germline. This chain links TRBV19 with TRBJ1-1, with D unresolved. Germline V gives CDR1 LNHDA, CDR2 SQIVND (reference sequence). The CDR3 length is 11 residues. CDR3 sequence: CVSSIPRRAFF. DNA of the CDR3: TGTGTCAGTAGTATTCCCCGGCGCGCTTTCTTT.

This chain uses TRBV5-1 with TRBJ1-2; D is possibly TRBD1 (6 bases). This CDR3 is built from 12 residues. Per germline, CDR1 SGHRS and CDR2 YFSETQ. V was shortened by 7 bases and J by 3 bases, with 10 bases between the two germline ends. The DNA for the CDR3 is TGCGCCAGCTCGGGGGCTCACTATGGCTACACCTTC. Translating it yields CASSGAHYGYTF.

This clonotype turned up a few times. V usage is TRBV12-3 or TRBV12-4 and J usage is TRBJ2-7; D gene ambiguous. Trimming left V 3 bases short and J 7 bases short, with 10 bases between. The CDR3 runs 12 residues. The CDR3 sequence is CASSLPSGEQYF. CDR3 sequence (DNA): TGTGCCAGCAGTTTGCCCTCTGGGGAGCAGTACTTC.

This clonotype has a single count. The chain links TRBV4-1 to TRBJ2-2, with 7 bases that match TRBD1. Per germline, CDR1 MGHRA and CDR2 YSYEKL. There are 18 residues in the CDR3. With 3 bases clipped from V and 2 bases from J, the junction kept 12 bases outside the gene matches. The DNA of the CDR3 is TGCGCCAGCAGCCACCTGACAGGGCCCTCTAAAAACACCGGGGAGCTGTTTTTT. Translation: CASSHLTGPSKNTGELFF.

The J gene is TRBJ1-1, the V gene TRBV12-3 or TRBV12-4, with TRBD1 as a possible D gene (6 bases). V lost 5 bases to trimming and J lost 0 bases, with 10 bases between them. This CDR3 contains 14 residues. CDR3 DNA: TGTGCCAGCAGTCGACAGGCTGTGAACACTGAAGCTTTCTTT. Protein: CASSRQAVNTEAFF.

The V and J genes are TRBV2 and TRBJ2-3; no clear D. The CDR3 loop spans 14 amino acids. V shed 7 bases and J shed 5 bases, with 16 bases lying between them. Germline V gene data show CDR1 as SNHLY and CDR2 as FYNNEI. CDR3 in DNA: TGTGCCAGCAAGACCCTCGGTCCTGGAGATACGCAGTATTTT. It specifies CASKTLGPGDTQYF.

The chain uses TRBV12-3 or TRBV12-4 and TRBJ2-7; 12 bases are shared with TRBD2. V lost 5 bases, J lost 7 bases, and 15 bases stayed unmatched. CDR3 length: 17 residues. CDR3 in DNA: TGTGCCAGCAGTATCATCTCTAGCGGGAGGGCTCTAGGAGAGCAGTACTTC. Translating it yields CASSIISSGRALGEQYF.

This clonotype has a handful of counts. V and J are TRBV28 and TRBJ1-1; D gene unclear. The germline CDR1 and CDR2 sequences are MDHEN and SYDVKM. The CDR3 is 15 residues long. V shed 2 bases and J shed 2 bases, with 12 bases lying between them. The CDR3 here is CASSLSGRLNTEAFF. In DNA form, the CDR3 reads TGTGCCAGCAGTTTAAGTGGCAGGTTAAACACTGAAGCTTTCTTT.

This chain connects TRBV20-1 to TRBJ2-3; D possibly matches TRBD1 or TRBD2 (6 bases each). The V end was cut by 3 bases, the J end by 3 bases, with 16 bases between. The germline gives CDR1 DFQATT, CDR2 SNEGSKA (reference sequence). This CDR3 comprises 15 residues. The CDR3, as DNA: TGCAGTGCTAGGCTTCAGGGGACTTGGACAGATACGCAGTATTTT. Its translation: CSARLQGTWTDTQYF.

V usage is TRBV28 and J usage is TRBJ1-1, with D perhaps matching TRBD1 (6 bases). Germline V CDR1 and CDR2: MDHEN, SYDVKM. V was shortened by 5 bases and J by 3 bases, with 16 bases between the two germline ends. This CDR3 has 15 amino acids. The CDR3 DNA reads TGTGCCAGCAGTAAACCAGGGGTTCGGGACACTGAAGCTTTCTTT. It codes for CASSKPGVRDTEAFF.

This clonotype appeared a few times. The rearrangement uses TRBV10-3 and TRBJ1-5; 9 positions match TRBD1. The CDR3 length is 16 residues. The germline V gene encodes CDR1 ENHRY and CDR2 SYGVKD. V was clipped by 4 bases and J by 1 base; unmatched bases: 5. The CDR3 reads CAISGGGTGSNQPQHF. The CDR3 DNA reads TGTGCCATCAGTGGGGGGGGGACAGGGAGCAATCAGCCCCAGCATTTT.

With regard to this clonotype: At one of its ends the junction is not consistent with the germline gene, which may arise from a read error. This chain links TRBV7-7 with TRBJ1-5, with D possibly being TRBD1 (5 bases). Germline V gene lookup returns CDR1 SSHAT and CDR2 FNYEAQ (reference sequence). This CDR3 is 18 amino acids long. The CDR3, as DNA: TGTGCTAGCAGCCCGATCGGGGGAGGAGGCATGAGCAATCAGCCCCAGCATTTT. It yields the protein CASSPIGGGGMSNQPQHF.

The chain uses TRBV11-3 and TRBJ2-1; maybe TRBD2 (5 bases). In germline, CDR1 is SGHNT, CDR2 YENEEA. V was trimmed by 4 bases and J by 8 bases, leaving 12 bases between them. This CDR3 has 13 amino acids. Here the CDR3 DNA reads TGTGCCAGCAGCTCCGTCGAGGGCCATGAGCAGTTCTTC. This translates into CASSSVEGHEQFF.

V is TRBV29-1 and J is TRBJ1-1; D is unresolved. The CDR3 runs 10 residues. Trimming shortened V by 7 bases and J by 1 base, and 4 bases separated the two germline ends. CDR1 and CDR2 from the germline V gene are SQVTM and ANQGSEA. CDR3 nucleotides: TGCAGCGGACAGAACACTGAAGCTTTCTTT. Translation gives CSGQNTEAFF. Looking up the rest from reference TRBV29-1 and TRBJ1-1 gives the full variable domain: SAVISQKPSRDICQRGTSLTIQCQVDSQVTMMFWYRQQPGQSLTLIATANQGSEATYESGFVIDKFPISRPNLTFSTLTVSNMSPEDSSIYLCSGQNTEAFFGQGTRLTVV.

This clonotype has more than one count but fewer than ten. The chain has TRBV7-2 and TRBJ2-7; 7 bases are shared with TRBD1. Germline CDR1 reads SGHTA; CDR2 reads FQGNSA. The CDR3 length is 12 residues. After removal of 4 bases from V and 6 bases from J, the junction contained 3 bases not matched to a gene. The chain's CDR3 is CASSSTGIEQYF. The CDR3 DNA is TGTGCCAGCAGCTCGACAGGGATCGAGCAGTACTTC.

The chain carries TRBV4-2 and TRBJ2-3; 8 bases agree with TRBD1. The V segment lost 2 bases and the J segment 6 bases; nucleotides outside the gene matches: 10. The germline gives CDR1 LGHNA, CDR2 YNFKEQ. The CDR3 runs 16 residues. The CDR3 sequence is CASSQTDRGGTDTQYF. CDR3 nucleotides: TGTGCCAGCAGCCAAACCGACAGGGGAGGTACTGATACGCAGTATTTT.

This clonotype was seen a handful of times. The chain links TRBV12-3 or TRBV12-4 to TRBJ2-5; TRBD2 aligns across 10 bases. The CDR3 is made up of 15 amino acids. J gave up 4 bases and V 7 bases, and 9 bases lay outside the gene matches. The CDR3 spells CASTLGVAGGETQYF. The CDR3 nucleotides are TGTGCCAGCACCTTGGGGGTAGCGGGAGGAGAGACCCAGTACTTC.